This record looks at one T cell receptor (beta chain) sequence and its context. The target antigen is unknown. The data derive from a study of CD8 T cells in Susac syndrome. Overall study results and limits: The authors acknowledged that the study's TCR sequencing and HLA analysis involved relatively few individuals.

Per the germline V gene, CDR1 is LNHDA and CDR2 is SQIVND (reference sequence). The CDR3 extends over 12 amino acids. Trimming left V 9 bases short and J 8 bases short, with 16 bases between. It was with random hexamers that roughly 0.5 to 1 ug RNA was reverse transcribed. The TCR beta CDR3 was amplified by immunoSEQ multiplex PCR across 54 Vbeta, 13 Jbeta. Via MiXCR, TCRdb re-called the immunoSEQ multiplex PCR reads, giving one row per CDR3 protein. The repertoire includes hundreds of thousands of distinct CDR3 sequences, around nine tenths of them detected once, and about 0.13% sits in the top ten. CD8+ and CD4+ blood T cells underwent TCR beta sequencing. TEMRA cells were FACS-enriched, unlike CD8+ and CD4+ T cells, which were negatively isolated.

This chain links TRBV19 with TRBJ1-1; D uncertain. The specimen was CD8+ T cells from PBMCs. The clonotype comes from a human donor with multiple sclerosis. The chain's CDR3 is CASRRGSWEAFF. In DNA form, the CDR3 reads TGTGCCAGCAGACGCGGGTCGTGGGAAGCTTTCTTT.